Listed below are T cell receptor beta chains from one sample, sequenced in a study of identical twins. TCRdb re-called the 5' RACE reads with MiXCR, one entry per CDR3 protein. The top ten hold 1.5% to 2% of the sample, which has hundreds of thousands of distinct CDR3 sequences, 7.1% seen once. This sample was also put to use in a study of yellow fever vaccine responses in identical twins.

Sample: PBMCs. Receptors were obtained from a woman in her late teens or twenties in good health. The CDR3 runs from the conserved cysteine through the conserved F or W.

CASSWTGTAGNTIYF	TRBV7-9	TRBJ1-3
CASGTNSYEQYF	TRBV27	TRBJ2-7
CASSQDLRQGNSPLHF	TRBV3-1	TRBJ1-6
CASSLGFGGVEQYF	TRBV7-9	TRBJ2-7
CASSVTENTEAFF	TRBV6-1	TRBJ1-1
CASSSGLAGVRTGELFF	TRBV12-3/TRBV12-4	TRBJ2-2
CASSPWFWNTGELFF	TRBV9	TRBJ2-2
CASSLADSNGYTF	TRBV12-3/TRBV12-4	TRBJ1-2
CASRILALAYNEQFF	TRBV2	TRBJ2-1
CASSRQLKDRLNEQFF	TRBV5-1	TRBJ2-1
CASSSTQGVTEAFF	TRBV12-3/TRBV12-4	TRBJ1-1
CSARDPAGGPYEQYF	TRBV20-1	TRBJ2-7
CASSLGRLAGTTDTQYF	TRBV7-9	TRBJ2-3
CATSRVVGQGGNEQFF	TRBV15	TRBJ2-1
CASQGRSSGNTIYF	TRBV12-3/TRBV12-4	TRBJ1-3
CASSQVAGAGANVLTF	TRBV3-1	TRBJ2-6
CASIRIGARVNEQFF	TRBV12-3/TRBV12-4	TRBJ2-1